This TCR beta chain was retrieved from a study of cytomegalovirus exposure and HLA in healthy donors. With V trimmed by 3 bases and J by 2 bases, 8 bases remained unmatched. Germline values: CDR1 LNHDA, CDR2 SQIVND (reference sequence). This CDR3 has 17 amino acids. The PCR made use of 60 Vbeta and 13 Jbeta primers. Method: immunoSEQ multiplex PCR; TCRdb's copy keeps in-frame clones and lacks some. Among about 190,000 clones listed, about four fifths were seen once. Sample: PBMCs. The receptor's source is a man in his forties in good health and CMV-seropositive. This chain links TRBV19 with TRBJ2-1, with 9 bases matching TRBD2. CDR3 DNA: TGTGCCAGTAGTATGGAGAGTAGCGGGAGCGCCTACAATGAGCAGTTCTTC. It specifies CASSMESSGSAYNEQFF.